This TCR beta chain was captured by sequencing in a study of T cell responses to AZD1222 COVID-19 vaccine. Comment on this clone: Its antigen is currently unknown.

V lost 4 bases to trimming and J lost 7 bases; unmatched junction nucleotides: 9. Germline values: CDR1 GTSNPN, CDR2 SVGIG (reference sequence). CDR3 length: 14 residues. The assay was immunoSEQ multiplex PCR, and TCRdb's table has in-frame clones only and misses some. The table includes some 120,000 clones, around 83% detected once. Notes on the study in general: The donors showed a predominance of white British ancestry and of females, with possible underestimation of clonal diversity. Repertoires in all cases were sampled only once the peak T cell response had passed.

The specimen comprised peripheral blood, sampled 28 days after the second AZD1222 dose. This clonotype was sampled from an adult who received the AZD1222 COVID-19 vaccine. The V call is TRBV30, the J call TRBJ2-4, with 8 bases identical to TRBD2. The CDR3 sequence is CAWTKAGVNNIQYF. CDR3 DNA: TGTGCCTGGACCAAAGCGGGGGTCAACAACATTCAGTACTTC.